The 30 T cell receptor beta chains below were found in one sample sequenced in a study of identifying expanded T cells in peripheral blood. TCRdb keeps only in-frame clones here, not all; method: immunoSEQ multiplex PCR. The sample holds some 81,000 clones, 84% seen once. The sample was blood. These receptors originate from a person aged 18 to 69 in good health.

The V gene is TRBV9, the J gene TRBJ2-3, with D maybe TRBD1 (6 bases). CDR3 size: 14 residues. Germline V gene data show CDR1 as SGDLS and CDR2 as YYNGEE. V lost 3 bases, J lost 5 bases, and 13 bases lay in between. The CDR3 coding sequence is TGTGCCAGCAGCGAAGGGGGAGATCAAGATACGCAGTATTTT. The encoded protein is CASSEGGDQDTQYF.

The V and J genes are TRBV18 and TRBJ1-4; a weak D match, TRBD1 (5 bases). V was pared by 3 bases and J by 4 bases, with 12 bases between. Germline assignment: CDR1 KGHSH and CDR2 LQKENI. CDR3 length: 15 residues. CDR3 DNA sequence: TGTGCCAGCTCACCGTCAGGGCCGGGTAATGAAAAACTGTTTTTT. This sequence encodes CASSPSGPGNEKLFF.

This chain uses TRBV6-6 with TRBJ2-1, with 7 positions matching TRBD2. The V gene end was trimmed by 5 bases and the J gene end by 7 bases; junction bases not matched to a gene: 5. The CDR3 totals 13 residues. Germline values: CDR1 MNHNY, CDR2 SVGAGI (reference sequence). The DNA of the CDR3 is TGTGCCAGCAGTCGGGACTACTCAAATGAGCAGTTCTTC. It is translated as CASSRDYSNEQFF.

Only one count was recorded for this clone. The chain employs TRBV27 and TRBJ2-3; TRBD2 matches at 14 bases. This CDR3 has 17 amino acids. The V segment lost 6 bases and the J segment 3 bases; nucleotides outside the gene matches: 8. Germline V gene data show CDR1 as MNHEY and CDR2 as SMNVEV (reference sequence). The CDR3 sequence is CASRRTSGRLETDTQYF. The CDR3 region has the DNA TGTGCCAGCAGGCGGACTAGCGGGAGGCTAGAGACAGATACGCAGTATTTT.

V usage is TRBV4-2 and J usage is TRBJ1-1; 9 nucleotides align to TRBD1. The CDR3 extends over 15 amino acids. CDR1 is LGHNA, CDR2 YNFKEQ, per germline. Trimming cost V 1 base and J 4 bases; bases outside gene matches: 4. DNA of the CDR3: TGTGCCAGCAGCCAAGGACAGGGGGGCGTCACTGAAGCTTTCTTT. Translated, it gives CASSQGQGGVTEAFF.

This clone was seen a few times. This chain connects TRBV7-9 to TRBJ1-1; weak D call: TRBD1 (6 bases). Germline V gives CDR1 SEHNR, CDR2 FQNEAQ (reference sequence). This CDR3 has 15 residues. The V and J ends lost 5 bases and 0 bases respectively, with 13 bases between them. The CDR3 reads CASSVGQSLNTEAFF. The DNA of the CDR3 is TGTGCCAGCAGCGTAGGACAGTCCTTGAACACTGAAGCTTTCTTT.

The chain carries TRBV7-3 and TRBJ1-2; maybe TRBD1 (5 bases). Per germline, CDR1 SGHTA and CDR2 FQGTGA. The germline V and J ends were trimmed by 0 bases and 4 bases, with 9 bases remaining between them. The CDR3 is made up of 14 amino acids. CDR3 in DNA: TGTGCCAGCAGCTTAACTGGGACGGGCTATGGCTACACCTTC. Its protein is CASSLTGTGYGYTF.

The chain employs TRBV28 and TRBJ1-2, with D perhaps TRBD1 (5 bases). The ends were cut back, 9 bases at V and 3 bases at J, with 35 bases in the middle. The germline CDR1 and CDR2 sequences are MDHEN and SYDVKM. This CDR3 is built from 20 residues. This CDR3 reads CASSLPHVQGKVHSYYGYTF. The CDR3, as DNA: TGTGCCAGTTCCCTCCCACATGTGCAGGGAAAAGTCCATTCTTACTATGGCTACACCTTC.

The J gene is TRBJ2-1, the V gene TRBV7-9; D remains unclear. This CDR3 has 12 amino acids. V was trimmed by 6 bases and J by 7 bases, leaving 10 bases between them. In germline, CDR1 is SEHNR, CDR2 FQNEAQ (reference sequence). The CDR3 coding sequence is TGTGCCAGCAGGGATCTTCATAATGAGCAGTTCTTC. It encodes CASRDLHNEQFF.

This clone was seen once. The V call is TRBV15, the J call TRBJ2-2; D remains ambiguous. The CDR3 loop spans 17 amino acids. Deletions cut 1 base from V and 1 base from J, with 13 bases between. Germline values: CDR1 LNHNV, CDR2 YYDKDF (reference sequence). CDR3 region: CATSRVFRRLNTGELFF. CDR3 DNA: TGTGCCACCAGCAGAGTATTCAGACGTCTGAACACCGGGGAGCTGTTTTTT.

This clone was observed a handful of times. The chain links TRBV18 to TRBJ2-1; D may be TRBD1 (5 bases). Trimming pared 1 base from V and 9 bases from J, leaving 13 bases between. The CDR3 contains 14 residues. Germline CDR1 KGHSH, CDR2 LQKENI. The CDR3 here is CASSPRSDDSEQFF. Written as DNA, the CDR3 is TGTGCCAGCTCACCACGATCGGACGACAGTGAGCAGTTCTTC.

V and J are TRBV15 and TRBJ2-2; perhaps D is TRBD1 or TRBD2 (6 bases each). The CDR3 consists of 16 residues. Germline CDR1 LNHNV, CDR2 YYDKDF (reference sequence). Trimming took 0 bases from V and 5 from J, leaving 13 bases between them. The CDR3 sequence is CATSRDPGAGTGELFF. The CDR3 nucleotides are TGTGCCACCAGCAGAGATCCGGGGGCAGGGACCGGGGAGCTGTTTTTT.

This chain uses TRBV28 with TRBJ2-7; D is undetermined. Germline V lookup: CDR1 MDHEN, CDR2 SYDVKM. This CDR3 is 12 amino acids long. V was clipped by 4 bases and J by 0 bases, with 4 bases between them. The CDR3 DNA reads as TGTGCCAGCAGTTATCCCTCCTACGAGCAGTACTTC. Protein product: CASSYPSYEQYF.

This clone was observed once. The V and J genes are TRBV4-1 and TRBJ1-1; 9 bases are shared with TRBD1. The CDR3 is 16 amino acids. The germline CDR1 and CDR2 sequences are MGHRA and YSYEKL. Germline trimming cut 0 bases from V and 6 bases from J; bases unmatched to any gene: 8. CDR3 DNA: TGCGCCAGCAGCCAAGATGCCGGACAGGGGCTTCCTGAAGCTTTCTTT. This gives the protein CASSQDAGQGLPEAFF.

CDR3 DNA: TGTGCCAGCGGCCCGACTTGGGAGACCCAGTACTTC. Residues: CASGPTWETQYF. V gene TRBV19 combines with J gene TRBJ2-5; D is undetermined. The V end was cut by 9 bases, the J end by 5 bases, with 13 bases between. Germline V gene lookup returns CDR1 LNHDA and CDR2 SQIVND (reference sequence). The CDR3 loop spans 12 amino acids.

V is TRBV6-1 and J is TRBJ2-1; D is perhaps TRBD2 (6 bases). Trimming cost V 6 bases and J 5 bases, with 14 bases left between them. Germline CDR1 reads MNHNS; CDR2 reads SASEGT. This CDR3 has 14 amino acids. CDR3 DNA: TGTGCCAGCAGCCCGACTAGTTCGAACAATGAGCAGTTCTTC. This encodes CASSPTSSNNEQFF.

The count of this clone is one. This chain connects TRBV27 to TRBJ2-7; TRBD1 matches at 7 bases. The CDR3 totals 12 residues. Germline assignment: CDR1 MNHEY and CDR2 SMNVEV (reference sequence). J gave up 6 bases and V 5 bases, and 4 bases lay outside the gene matches. The CDR3 sequence: CASSRSGGEQYF. CDR3 bases: TGTGCCAGCAGTCGATCAGGGGGCGAGCAGTACTTC.

The chain couples TRBV19 to TRBJ1-5, with TRBD1 identical over 8 bases. Germline lookup yields CDR1 LNHDA and CDR2 SQIVND (reference sequence). Unmatched junction bases numbered 11, after V lost 7 bases and J lost 6 bases. The CDR3 is made up of 15 amino acids. CDR3 in amino acids: CASIGPGGWGQPQHF. In DNA, the CDR3 is TGTGCCAGTATCGGACCAGGGGGCTGGGGTCAGCCCCAGCATTTT.

The gene calls are TRBV18 and TRBJ2-1; D possibly corresponds to TRBD1 (6 bases). The V and J ends lost 3 bases and 3 bases respectively, with 15 bases between them. CDR3 length: 16 amino acids. CDR1 and CDR2 (germline): KGHSH, LQKENI. The CDR3 coding sequence is TGTGCCAGCTCACCTGTCTTTAGGACAGTCTACAATGAGCAGTTCTTC. Protein product: CASSPVFRTVYNEQFF.

This chain uses TRBV5-1 with TRBJ1-1; the D gene is possibly TRBD1 (5 bases). The CDR3 spans 14 residues. V dropped 0 bases and J dropped 1 base, with 7 bases sitting between them. Germline CDR1 reads SGHRS; CDR2 reads YFSETQ. CDR3 DNA: TGCGCCAGCAGCTTGGGAGGGGAGAACACTGAAGCTTTCTTT. Translation: CASSLGGENTEAFF.

The chain joins TRBV9 to TRBJ2-6; D is unresolved. The CDR3 sequence is 15 residues long. Deletions cut 5 bases from V and 0 bases from J, with 9 bases between. The germline gives CDR1 SGDLS, CDR2 YYNGEE. CDR3 sequence reads: CASRRSGSGANVLTF. CDR3 sequence (DNA): TGTGCCAGCAGGCGATCGGGCTCTGGGGCCAACGTCCTGACTTTC.

V usage is TRBV6-5 and J usage is TRBJ2-7; D not resolved. Between the trimmed V and J ends, which lost 0 bases and 2 bases, there was a span of 5 bases. Germline-derived CDR1 and CDR2 are MNHEY and SVGAGI. The CDR3 consists of 13 residues. The CDR3: CASSYSTAYEQYF. DNA of the CDR3: TGTGCCAGCAGTTACTCTACAGCCTACGAGCAGTACTTC.

The gene calls are TRBV7-2 and TRBJ2-1; 15 bases fit TRBD2. V trimming: 2 bases; J trimming: 6 bases; junction bases outside the gene matches: 11. This CDR3 comprises 19 residues. Per germline, CDR1 SGHTA and CDR2 FQGNSA. The CDR3 bases are TGTGCCAGCAGCTTAAGATTCGGGACTAGCGGGAGGTTTGCCAATGAGCAGTTCTTC. Protein sequence: CASSLRFGTSGRFANEQFF.

This clone occurred a few times. The V and J genes are TRBV4-2 and TRBJ1-2; 10 positions agree with TRBD1. The trim removed 0 bases at V and 5 bases at J, leaving 3 bases unmatched. The CDR3 length is 15 residues. Looked up from germline, CDR1 is LGHNA and CDR2 is YNFKEQ. The CDR3 loop reads CASSQDGGQGYGYTF. CDR3 in DNA: TGTGCCAGCAGCCAAGATGGGGGACAGGGGTATGGCTACACCTTC.

The gene calls are TRBV2 and TRBJ2-6; 7 positions match TRBD1. V was pared by 6 bases and J by 4 bases, with 6 bases of the junction left unmatched. The CDR3 is 15 residues long. Per germline, CDR1 SNHLY and CDR2 FYNNEI. In nucleotides, the CDR3 is TGTGCCAGCAGGGGAGACAGGGCCGGGGCCAACGTCCTGACTTTC. The encoded protein is CASRGDRAGANVLTF.

The table lists this clone with a few counts. The chain links TRBV2 to TRBJ2-5; no reliable D call. The CDR3 loop spans 14 amino acids. V was clipped by 7 bases and J by 5 bases, with 17 bases between them. Per germline, CDR1 SNHLY and CDR2 FYNNEI. This CDR3 is CASTVGPARETQYF. In nucleotides, the CDR3 is TGTGCCAGCACCGTGGGTCCGGCCCGGGAGACCCAGTACTTC.

The chain recombines TRBV25-1 with TRBJ2-6; possibly TRBD2 for D (5 bases). Germline assignment: CDR1 MGHDK and CDR2 SYGVNS. The CDR3 sequence is 15 residues long. Between the trimmed V and J ends, which lost 1 base and 2 bases, there was a span of 6 bases. The CDR3 DNA reads as TGTGCCAGCAGTGAATCCGGGACTGGGGCCAACGTCCTGACTTTC. It specifies CASSESGTGANVLTF. Full variable domain (missing parts from reference TRBV25-1 and TRBJ2-6): EADIYQTPRYLVIGTGKKITLECSQTMGHDKMYWYQQDPGMELHLIHYSYGVNSTEKGDLSSESTVSRIRTEHFPLTLESARPSHTSQYLCASSESGTGANVLTFGAGSRLTVL.

The V call is TRBV19, the J call TRBJ2-7; the match to TRBD1 covers 8 bases. Losses at the gene ends were 3 bases for V and 6 bases for J; bases not matched to a gene: 7. The CDR3 length is 14 residues. In germline, CDR1 is LNHDA, CDR2 SQIVND (reference sequence). The CDR3 loop is CASSIADRASEQYF. CDR3 nucleotides: TGTGCCAGTAGTATCGCGGACAGGGCCAGCGAGCAGTACTTC.

The genes are TRBV29-1 and TRBJ2-2; 11 nucleotides match TRBD2. Losses at the gene ends were 4 bases for V and 7 bases for J; bases not matched to a gene: 8. Germline V gene sequence: CDR1 SQVTM, CDR2 ANQGSEA. The CDR3 is made up of 15 amino acids. CDR3 bases: TGCAGCGTTGTAACTAGCGGGAGATCTATCGGGGAGCTGTTTTTT. It is translated as CSVVTSGRSIGELFF.

The chain couples TRBV28 to TRBJ1-4, with a weak D call TRBD1 (5 bases). The germline V gene has CDR1 MDHEN and CDR2 SYDVKM. The CDR3 loop spans 16 amino acids. Trimming removed 4 bases from V and 6 bases from J, with 18 bases in between. The CDR3 sequence: CASSSPPGGRDEKLFF. The CDR3 nucleotides are TGTGCCAGCAGTTCCCCCCCCGGGGGGAGGGATGAAAAACTGTTTTTT.